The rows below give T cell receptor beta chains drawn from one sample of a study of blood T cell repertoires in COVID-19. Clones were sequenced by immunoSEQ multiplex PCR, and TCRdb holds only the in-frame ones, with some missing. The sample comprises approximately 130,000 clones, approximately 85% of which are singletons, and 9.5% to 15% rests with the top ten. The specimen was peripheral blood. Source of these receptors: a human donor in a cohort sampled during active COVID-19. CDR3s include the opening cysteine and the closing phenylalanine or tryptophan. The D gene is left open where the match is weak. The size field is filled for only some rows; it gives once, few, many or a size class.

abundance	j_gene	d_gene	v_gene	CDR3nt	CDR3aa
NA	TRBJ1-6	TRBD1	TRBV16	TGTGCCAGCAGCCACTCCTCCCACTCCGAGTCGGGACAGGGGGGATTTCCGGGAAATTCACCCCTCCACTTT	CASSHSSHSESGQGGFPGNSPLHF
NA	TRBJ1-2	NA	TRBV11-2	TGTGCCAGCAGCCGAGGGGCAGGGGCTCGTCCCACCTTC	CASSRGAGARPTF
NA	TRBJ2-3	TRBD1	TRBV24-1	TGTGCCACCAGTCACCGTGGACAGGGGGCAACAAGCACAGATACGCAGTATTTT	CATSHRGQGATSTDTQYF
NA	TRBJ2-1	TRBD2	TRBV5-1	TGCGCCAGCAGCTTGGATGAAGCGGGGGGCTACAATGAGCAGTTCTTC	CASSLDEAGGYNEQFF
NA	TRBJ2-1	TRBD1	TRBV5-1	TGCGCCAGCAGCCGCGAGTGGGTGACAGGGCTGGGCAATGAGCAGTTCTTC	CASSREWVTGLGNEQFF
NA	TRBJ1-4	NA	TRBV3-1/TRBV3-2	TGTGCCAGCAGCCGACAGGAGTTCGATGAAAAACTGTTTTTT	CASSRQEFDEKLFF
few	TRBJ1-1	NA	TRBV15	TGTGCCACCAGCAGGTCATGGGGGGACACTGAAGCTTTCTTT	CATSRSWGDTEAFF
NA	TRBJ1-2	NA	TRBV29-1	TGCAGCGTTGATAGCCAGGGGCGCTATGGCTACACCTTC	CSVDSQGRYGYTF
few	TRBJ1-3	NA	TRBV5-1	TGCGCCAGCAGCCCCACGGTCTCTGGAAACACCATATATTTT	CASSPTVSGNTIYF
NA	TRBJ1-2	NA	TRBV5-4	TGTGCCAGCAGCGACACCTCCCCCTATGGCTACACCTTC	CASSDTSPYGYTF
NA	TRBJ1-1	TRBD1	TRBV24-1	TGTGCCATCTCGACAGGGGAGGACACTGAAGCTTTCTTT	CAISTGEDTEAFF
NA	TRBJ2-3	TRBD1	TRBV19	TGTGCCAGTAGTATAGCGGGACAGGTATCAGATACGCAGTATTTT	CASSIAGQVSDTQYF
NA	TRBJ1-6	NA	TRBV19	TGTGCCAGTAGTCCGGACACACCTAATTCACCCCTCCACTTT	CASSPDTPNSPLHF
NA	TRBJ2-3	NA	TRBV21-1	TGTGCCAGCAGCAAAGTACCGAAAGCGGGGGGGCTGGGGACAGATACGCAGTATTTT	CASSKVPKAGGLGTDTQYF
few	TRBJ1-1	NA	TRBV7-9	TGTGCCAGCAGCTTAGAGAGTCGAGACACTGAAGCTTTCTTT	CASSLESRDTEAFF
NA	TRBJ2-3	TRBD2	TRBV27	TGTGCCAGCAGTCCTCACACTAGCGGGGGAACAGATACGCAGTATTTT	CASSPHTSGGTDTQYF
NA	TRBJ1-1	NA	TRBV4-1	TGCGCCAGCAGCCAAGGCGAAGGGGCCGCCGAAGCTTTCTTT	CASSQGEGAAEAFF
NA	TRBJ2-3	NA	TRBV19	TGTGCCAGTAGTATAGAGGACACTACCACAGATACGCAGTATTTT	CASSIEDTTTDTQYF
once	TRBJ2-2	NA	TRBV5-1	TGCGCCAGCAGGGAACGGACAGATATCACCGGGGAGCTGTTTTTT	CASRERTDITGELFF
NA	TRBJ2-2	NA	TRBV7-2	TGTGCCAGCAGGCCACCAGAGAGGGCCAACACCGGGGAGCTGTTTTTT	CASRPPERANTGELFF
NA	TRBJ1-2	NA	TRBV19	TGTGCCAGTACTGCACTACTAGGGGGTGGCTATGGCTACACCTTC	CASTALLGGGYGYTF
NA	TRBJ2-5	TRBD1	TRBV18	TGTGCCAGCTCCGTTGACAGGGTCAGCGAGACCCAGTACTTC	CASSVDRVSETQYF
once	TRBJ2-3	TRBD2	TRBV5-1	TGCGCCAGCAGCTTGGCGGCTAGCGGGGGGGCTTCAGATACGCAGTATTTT	CASSLAASGGASDTQYF
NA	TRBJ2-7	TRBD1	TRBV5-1	TGCGCCAGCAGCCGACAGGGGGCAAAGGAAGAGCAGTACTTC	CASSRQGAKEEQYF
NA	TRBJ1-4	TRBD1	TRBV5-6	TGTGCCAGCACCCGCGGGACAGGGGATGAAAAACTGTTTTTT	CASTRGTGDEKLFF
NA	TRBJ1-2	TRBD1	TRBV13	TGTGCCAGCAGCCGAGGACAGGCCTATGGCTACACCTTC	CASSRGQAYGYTF
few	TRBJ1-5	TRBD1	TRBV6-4	TGTGCCAGAACTACTTACCCACCGGGACAGGGTGATCAGCCCCAGCATTTT	CARTTYPPGQGDQPQHF
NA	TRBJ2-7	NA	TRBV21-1	TGTGCCAGCAGCGCAGGGACAGGGAGGATTTACGAGCAGTACTTC	CASSAGTGRIYEQYF
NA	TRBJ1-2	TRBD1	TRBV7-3	TGTGCCAGCAGCTTAACTGGGACAGGGGTAGGGAGCGGCTACACCTTC	CASSLTGTGVGSGYTF
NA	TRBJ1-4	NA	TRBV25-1	TGTGCCAGGGGGAGCCGTGCGGTCAATGAAAAACTGTTTTTT	CARGSRAVNEKLFF
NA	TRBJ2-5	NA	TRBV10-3	TGTGCCATCAGTGAGTCGCGGACAGTTTTAGAGACCCAGTACTTC	CAISESRTVLETQYF
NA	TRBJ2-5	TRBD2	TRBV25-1	TGTGCCAGCAGTGCGACTAGCGGGGGGTACCCGGAGACCCAGTACTTC	CASSATSGGYPETQYF
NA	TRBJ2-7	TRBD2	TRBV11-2	TGTGCCAGCAGCTTTAAGGGGCTTAGCGGGGTTTACGAGCAGTACTTC	CASSFKGLSGVYEQYF
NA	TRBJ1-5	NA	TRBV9	TGTGCCAGCAGCGTAGGTCTCGGGTCCAATCAGCCCCAGCATTTT	CASSVGLGSNQPQHF
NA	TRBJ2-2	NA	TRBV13	TGTGCCAGCAGCCGGGCGAGGGCGAGCACCGGGGAGCTGTTTTTT	CASSRARASTGELFF
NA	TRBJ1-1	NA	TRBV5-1	TGCGCCAGCAGCCCGCTAACAGGGACCGCTGAAGCTTTCTTT	CASSPLTGTAEAFF
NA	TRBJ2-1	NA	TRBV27	TGTGCCAGCAGCGCGGGTGCCCCCTGGGGGACAAGAAACAATGAGCAGTTCTTC	CASSAGAPWGTRNNEQFF
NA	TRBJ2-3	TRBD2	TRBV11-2	TGTGCCAGCAGCCCACAGCGGGGGAGCACAGATACGCAGTATTTT	CASSPQRGSTDTQYF
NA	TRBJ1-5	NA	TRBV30	TGTGCCTGGAGTCCGGAAGGGACACTTCGGGGCAGTCAGCCCCAGCATTTT	CAWSPEGTLRGSQPQHF
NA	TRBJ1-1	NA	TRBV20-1	TGCAGTGCCCCGAGGGACACTGAAGCTTTCTTT	CSAPRDTEAFF
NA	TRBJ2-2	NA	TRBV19	TGTGCCAGTAGTAGTCGGGGGGCCACCGGGGAGCTGTTTTTT	CASSSRGATGELFF
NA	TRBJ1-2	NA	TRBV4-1	TGCGCCAGCAGCCAAGGGACAGTGGCGGGTGGCTACACCTTC	CASSQGTVAGGYTF
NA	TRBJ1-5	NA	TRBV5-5	TGTGCCAGCAGCCCTATAGGGGATAGCAATCAGCCCCAGCATTTT	CASSPIGDSNQPQHF
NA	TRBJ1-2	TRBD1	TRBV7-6	TGTGCCAGCAGCCCTGGGGGACAGGGGGCAAGGAGCCCGTTTTCGAGTGGCTACACCTTC	CASSPGGQGARSPFSSGYTF
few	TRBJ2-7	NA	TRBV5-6	TGTGCCAGCAGGAAACTAGCTAGGTACGAGCAGTACTTC	CASRKLARYEQYF
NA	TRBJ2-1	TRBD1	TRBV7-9	TGTGCCAGCAGCCGCCGACAGGGGGATCCGACGTACGATGAGCAGTTCTTC	CASSRRQGDPTYDEQFF
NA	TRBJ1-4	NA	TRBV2	TGTGCCAGCCGAGAGAATGAAAAACTGTTTTTT	CASRENEKLFF
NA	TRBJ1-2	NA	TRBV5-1	TGCGCCAGCAGCCCCAGCGGCTATGGCTACACCTTC	CASSPSGYGYTF
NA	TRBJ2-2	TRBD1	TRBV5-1	TGCGCCAGCAGCTCGACAGGGGTAACGGGCGGGGAGCTGTTTTTT	CASSSTGVTGGELFF
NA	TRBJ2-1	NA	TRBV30	TGTGCCTGGAATACAGGTTACAATGAGCAGTTCTTC	CAWNTGYNEQFF